Each of the 18 T cell receptor beta chains below was sequenced from the same sample in a study of OX40 agonist ivuxolimab in advanced cancers. Using immunoSEQ multiplex PCR, the repertoire was profiled, and TCRdb retains in-frame clones only, with some absent. The data contain 20,000 to 25,000 clones, roughly 85% of them seen just once; the ten biggest clones take up 50% to 55%. Sequencing was performed on CD4+ or CD8+ T cells sorted from blood, taken in a trial of the OX40 agonist ivuxolimab. These receptors were obtained from an adult with an advanced solid tumor such as melanoma, head and neck, liver or kidney cancer.

The J gene is TRBJ2-7, the V gene TRBV27; 9 bases line up with TRBD2. The CDR3 runs 15 residues. Germline V CDR1 and CDR2: MNHEY, SMNVEV (reference sequence). V trimming: 5 bases; J trimming: 4 bases; junction bases outside the gene matches: 9. CDR3 protein: CASSPMAGGPYEQYF. CDR3 sequence (DNA): TGTGCCAGCAGTCCAATGGCGGGAGGGCCTTACGAGCAGTACTTC.

J is TRBJ2-7 and V is TRBV28; perhaps TRBD1 as D (6 bases). The CDR3 has 15 residues. Between the trimmed V and J ends, which lost 4 bases and 0 bases, there was a span of 13 bases. The germline gives CDR1 MDHEN, CDR2 SYDVKM. The CDR3 region has the DNA TGTGCCAGCAGTTCGACAGGAGCCCCCTCCTACGAGCAGTACTTC. As protein: CASSSTGAPSYEQYF.

J is TRBJ2-1 and V is TRBV4-2; D gene ambiguous. Trimming cost V 1 base and J 8 bases, with 15 bases left between them. The CDR3 has 15 residues. Germline V gives CDR1 LGHNA, CDR2 YNFKEQ. CDR3 in DNA: TGTGCCAGCAGCCAAGGAGGCGGCCCCCGGGATGAGCAGTTCTTC. Protein product: CASSQGGGPRDEQFF.

The chain links TRBV27 to TRBJ1-1; D uncertain. Germline assignment: CDR1 MNHEY and CDR2 SMNVEV (reference sequence). Trimming stripped 7 bases from V and 0 bases from J, with 9 bases between. There are 13 residues in the CDR3. CDR3 residues: CASISSLNTEAFF. CDR3 sequence (DNA): TGTGCCAGCATCTCTTCACTGAACACTGAAGCTTTCTTT.

V and J are TRBV19 and TRBJ2-1, with D possibly TRBD2 on 7 matching bases. The germline gives CDR1 LNHDA, CDR2 SQIVND (reference sequence). The CDR3 has 14 residues. Trimming stripped 5 bases from V and 7 bases from J, with 15 bases between. CDR3: CASSVGGPGNEQFF. CDR3 nucleotide sequence: TGTGCCAGTAGTGTCGGGGGGCCGGGAAATGAGCAGTTCTTC.

V gene TRBV4-3 combines with J gene TRBJ2-1; TRBD1 is a possible D gene (5 bases). Germline V gene sequence: CDR1 LGHNA, CDR2 YSLEER. This CDR3 comprises 15 residues. Deletions cut 0 bases from V and 4 bases from J, with 10 bases between. CDR3 protein: CASSQDRSGYNEQFF. The CDR3 bases are TGCGCCAGCAGCCAAGATCGGTCAGGGTACAATGAGCAGTTCTTC.

The rearrangement uses TRBV29-1 and TRBJ2-3; D is ambiguous. The CDR3 runs 14 residues. V was clipped by 3 bases and J by 2 bases, with 12 bases between them. Looked up from germline, CDR1 is SQVTM and CDR2 is ANQGSEA. This CDR3 reads CSVEGLGDTDTQYF. The CDR3, as DNA: TGCAGCGTTGAGGGCCTGGGCGACACAGATACGCAGTATTTT.

The chain combines TRBV6-5 with TRBJ1-1; 8 bases match TRBD1. Germline V gene sequence: CDR1 MNHEY, CDR2 SVGAGI. The V and J ends lost 4 bases and 3 bases, in that order; junction bases with no gene match: 4. The CDR3 contains 14 residues. The CDR3 sequence is CASSLQGGYTEAFF. CDR3 sequence (DNA): TGTGCCAGCAGTTTACAGGGGGGTTACACTGAAGCTTTCTTT.

This rearrangement joins TRBV6-5 to TRBJ2-7, with D maybe TRBD1 (5 bases). Germline CDR1 and CDR2: MNHEY and SVGAGI. Trimming cost V 5 bases and J 3 bases, with 8 bases left between them. CDR3 size: 12 residues. CDR3 in DNA: TGTGCCAGCAGTCAGGGCGACTACGAGCAGTACTTC. Translating gives CASSQGDYEQYF.

The V gene is TRBV27, the J gene TRBJ2-7, with TRBD1 identical over 7 bases. Germline assignment: CDR1 MNHEY and CDR2 SMNVEV (reference sequence). J gave up 5 bases and V 3 bases, and 4 bases lay outside the gene matches. The length of the CDR3 is 13 residues. The DNA of the CDR3 is TGTGCCAGCAGTTTTGGGACAGTCCACGAGCAGTACTTC. It specifies CASSFGTVHEQYF.

The chain's CDR3 is CASSPGQGRYETQYF. CDR3 nucleotide sequence: TGTGCCAGCAGCCCCGGACAGGGAAGATACGAGACCCAGTACTTC. The chain carries TRBV7-9 and TRBJ2-5; 8 positions agree with TRBD1. The V segment lost 5 bases and the J segment 5 bases; nucleotides outside the gene matches: 10. This CDR3 region has 15 residues. Germline V CDR1 and CDR2: SEHNR, FQNEAQ (reference sequence).

V is TRBV10-3 and J is TRBJ2-7, with D perhaps TRBD1 (6 bases). The CDR3 extends over 14 amino acids. Trimming shortened V by 2 bases and J by 0 bases, and 8 bases separated the two germline ends. The germline gives CDR1 ENHRY, CDR2 SYGVKD. The CDR3: CAISERQVSYEQYF. The CDR3 DNA reads as TGTGCCATCAGTGAGAGACAGGTCTCCTACGAGCAGTACTTC.

The CDR3 region is CASSRGQVNEKLFF. The CDR3 nucleotides read TGTGCCAGCAGTAGGGGACAGGTAAATGAAAAACTGTTTTTT. The chain combines TRBV6-4 with TRBJ1-4; TRBD1 matches at 8 bases. The CDR3 runs 14 residues. Germline CDR1 MRHNA, CDR2 SNTAGT. J was trimmed by 5 bases and V by 5 bases; bases with no gene match: 4.

This rearrangement joins TRBV4-3 to TRBJ2-3, with 14 bases matching TRBD2. Germline trimming cut 0 bases from V and 2 bases from J; bases unmatched to any gene: 4. Germline values: CDR1 LGHNA, CDR2 YSLEER. The CDR3 contains 18 residues. This CDR3 reads CASSQDWGLAGDTDTQYF. As DNA, the CDR3 is TGCGCCAGCAGCCAAGATTGGGGACTAGCGGGAGACACAGATACGCAGTATTTT.

This clone counts as medium-sized. The V and J genes are TRBV7-2 and TRBJ2-7; D remains ambiguous. The V and J ends lost 5 bases and 2 bases respectively, with 13 bases between them. Per the germline V gene, CDR1 is SGHTA and CDR2 is FQGNSA. The CDR3 is made up of 14 amino acids. CDR3 in DNA: TGTGCCAGCAGCCCCCGGCACGCACCCTACGAGCAGTACTTC. This sequence encodes CASSPRHAPYEQYF.

The chain combines TRBV28 with TRBJ2-5; tentatively, D is TRBD1 or TRBD2 (6 bases each). This CDR3 is built from 15 residues. CDR1 is MDHEN, CDR2 SYDVKM, per germline. Trimming shortened V by 2 bases and J by 4 bases, and 14 bases separated the two germline ends. As DNA, the CDR3 is TGTGCCAGCAGTTTAGAGGGGGGCCTGGGAGAGACCCAGTACTTC. Amino acid sequence: CASSLEGGLGETQYF.

In regard to this clone: An end of the junction does not agree with germline; a read error may underlie this. The J gene is TRBJ1-5, the V gene TRBV7-7; D perhaps matches TRBD1 (6 bases). The CDR3 is 13 amino acids. The germline CDR1 and CDR2 sequences are SSHAT and FNYEAQ (reference sequence). DNA for the CDR3: TGTGCTAGCAGCTTAGGCAGGGGACAGCCCCAGCATTTT. This gives the protein CASSLGRGQPQHF.

This sequence joins TRBV9 and TRBJ2-3; 7 nucleotides agree with TRBD1. The length of the CDR3 is 15 residues. Germline lookup yields CDR1 SGDLS and CDR2 YYNGEE. Trimming took 4 bases from V and 3 from J; bases not matched to a gene: 8. In nucleotides, the CDR3 is TGTGCCAGCAGCCTTCGACAGGGTAGAACAGATACGCAGTATTTT. It specifies CASSLRQGRTDTQYF.